This passage covers 3 T cell receptor beta chains from one sample sequenced in a study of Graves' ophthalmopathy and Graves' hyperthyroidism. From RNA, the CDR3 regions of TCR beta chains were amplified and sequenced. RT-PCR in the first round used HTBI primers; a second-round multiplex PCR followed. TCRdb reprocessed the multiplex PCR reads via MiXCR and lists one record per CDR3 protein. The sample lists some 390,000 distinct CDR3 sequences; approximately 20% were seen once. The sequencing input was peripheral blood. The receptors come from a woman aged 18-29 years with Graves' ophthalmopathy.

In this sample, this clonotype turned up many times. The V call is TRBV12-3 or TRBV12-4, the J call TRBJ1-2; D gene uncertain. V lost 5 bases, J lost 5 bases, and 6 bases lay in between. The CDR3 extends over 11 amino acids. As DNA, the CDR3 is TGTGCCAGCAGTCGCCTTTATGGCTACACCTTC. Its protein is CASSRLYGYTF.

This clonotype was detected many times. V usage is TRBV2 and J usage is TRBJ2-4; tentatively, D is TRBD1 or TRBD2 (7 bases each). This CDR3 comprises 15 residues. Per the germline V gene, CDR1 is SNHLY and CDR2 is FYNNEI. V lost 5 bases and J lost 7, with 18 bases in between. CDR3 coding DNA: TGTGCCAGCAGTCTCTCGACAGGGCGGGAGAACATTCAGTACTTC. Amino acid sequence: CASSLSTGRENIQYF.

As regards this clonotype: A much more abundant neighbour one base away suggests this may be a read error. V and J are TRBV6-2 or TRBV6-3 and TRBJ2-7, with a weak D call TRBD1 (6 bases). Trimming stripped 6 bases from V and 5 bases from J, with 14 bases between. Germline CDR1 reads MNHEY; CDR2 reads SVGEGT. The CDR3 length is 13 residues. DNA for the CDR3: TGTGCCAGCAGATTCGGACAGATCCACGAGCAGTACTTC. The encoded protein is CASRFGQIHEQYF.